This TCR beta chain was identified during a study of OX40 agonist ivuxolimab in advanced cancers. The data were produced by immunoSEQ multiplex PCR, yet TCRdb's version contains in-frame clones alone and is incomplete. The sample records some 79,000 clones, 88% being singletons. The V end was cut by 5 bases, the J end by 8 bases, with 15 bases between. The CDR3 length is 13 residues. Germline CDR1 PRHDT, CDR2 FYEKMQ (reference sequence). This chain uses TRBV13 with TRBJ1-2; no reliable D call. This receptor was identified in an adult with an advanced solid tumor such as melanoma, head and neck, liver or kidney cancer. The sequencing here drew on CD4+ or CD8+ T cells sorted from blood, taken in a trial of the OX40 agonist ivuxolimab. This CDR3 reads CASSPSPLRGYTF. The CDR3 DNA follows: TGTGCCAGCAGCCCGTCCCCCCTACGGGGCTACACCTTC.